The next 6 T cell receptor beta chains were all read from a single sample in a study of T cell responses to AZD1222 COVID-19 vaccine (dated by TCRdb to the early 2020s). The time point label of this sample denotes: baseline before first vaccination. Libraries were constructed by the immunoSEQ multiplex PCR assay. Drawn from immuneACCESS, this table holds only the in-frame rearrangements with V and J called that TCRdb kept. Clones are partly lost; checked studies trace under half to an unresolved V gene and leave the rest unexplained. For this sample there are 110,000 to 150,000 clones; 92% appear just once. The top ten constitute around 3.6% of the sample. This sample comprised peripheral blood, obtained on day 0 of AZD1222 vaccination. The receptors originated from an adult in good health.

CDR3 protein: CASSSQVRTEAFF. CDR3 nucleotides: TGTGCCAGCAGTTCGCAGGTCCGGACTGAAGCTTTCTTT. The chain is built from TRBV28 and TRBJ1-1; no clear D gene. The V and J ends lost 4 bases and 5 bases respectively, with 11 bases between them. Germline CDR1 reads MDHEN; CDR2 reads SYDVKM. This CDR3 contains 13 residues.

The chain joins TRBV12-3 or TRBV12-4 to TRBJ2-3; D ambiguous. V dropped 3 bases and J dropped 6 bases, with 7 bases sitting between them. This CDR3 comprises 12 residues. The CDR3 sequence is CASSFWLDTQYF. CDR3 in DNA: TGTGCCAGCAGTTTTTGGCTGGATACGCAGTATTTT.

The chain has TRBV5-1 and TRBJ1-1; D may be TRBD1 (6 bases). The length of the CDR3 is 13 residues. Germline assignment: CDR1 SGHRS and CDR2 YFSETQ. Trimming stripped 2 bases from V and 4 bases from J, with 9 bases between. In DNA, the CDR3 is TGCGCCAGCAGCTTCAGGGGAGGCACTGAAGCTTTCTTT. This encodes CASSFRGGTEAFF.

J is TRBJ2-2 and V is TRBV6-5; 7 bases line up with TRBD1. Unmatched junction bases numbered 4, after V lost 0 bases and J lost 3 bases. Germline V CDR1 and CDR2: MNHEY, SVGAGI. The length of the CDR3 is 16 residues. The DNA for the CDR3 is TGTGCCAGCAGTTACTCGACAGGGTTGGACACCGGGGAGCTGTTTTTT. This sequence encodes CASSYSTGLDTGELFF.

V gene TRBV19 combines with J gene TRBJ1-2, with TRBD1 as a possible D gene (5 bases). The CDR3 contains 15 residues. CDR1 and CDR2 from the germline V gene are LNHDA and SQIVND (reference sequence). Trimming stripped 9 bases from V and 5 bases from J, with 22 bases between. The CDR3 here is CASNRPGTGVYGYTF. CDR3 DNA: TGTGCCAGCAACCGCCCTGGGACGGGAGTATATGGCTACACCTTC.

The chain carries TRBV5-1 and TRBJ2-1; a weak D match, TRBD1 (6 bases). This CDR3 is 14 amino acids long. Germline assignment: CDR1 SGHRS and CDR2 YFSETQ. The V and J ends lost 1 base and 8 bases respectively, with 13 bases between them. CDR3 nucleotides: TGCGCCAGCAGCTTGTTTGGGGGCTTAGATGAGCAGTTCTTC. Translated: CASSLFGGLDEQFF.